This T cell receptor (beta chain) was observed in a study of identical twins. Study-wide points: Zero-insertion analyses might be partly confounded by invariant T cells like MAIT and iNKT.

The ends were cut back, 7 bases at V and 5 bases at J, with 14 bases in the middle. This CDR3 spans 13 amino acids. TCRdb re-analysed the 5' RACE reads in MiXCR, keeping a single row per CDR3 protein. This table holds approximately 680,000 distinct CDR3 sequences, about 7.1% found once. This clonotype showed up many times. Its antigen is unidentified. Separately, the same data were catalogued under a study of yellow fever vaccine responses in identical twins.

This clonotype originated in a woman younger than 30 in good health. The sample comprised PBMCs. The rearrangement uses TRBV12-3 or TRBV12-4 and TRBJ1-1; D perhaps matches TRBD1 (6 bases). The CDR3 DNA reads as TGTGCCAGCACTCACTTCGGACAGACTGAAGCTTTCTTT. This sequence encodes CASTHFGQTEAFF.